This TCR beta chain was identified in a study of T cell responses to AZD1222 COVID-19 vaccine. Study-level findings and limits: Repertoires were obtained solely post-peak T cell response.

Germline V gene lookup returns CDR1 SGHTA and CDR2 FQGNSA. J lost 7 bases, V lost 5 bases, and 8 bases had no gene match. The CDR3 contains 16 residues. Profiling relied on immunoSEQ multiplex PCR, and the TCRdb table lists in-frame clones only, not all of them. The sample lists 150,000 to 200,000 clones, more than 85% occurring once. Remarks on this clone: As yet, its antigen is unknown.

The TCR originated in an adult who received the AZD1222 COVID-19 vaccine. The rearrangement links TRBV7-2 to TRBJ2-3; 14 bases line up with TRBD2. Material: peripheral blood, obtained 28 days after the second AZD1222 dose. CDR3 residues: CASSKDGTSGSYTQYF. The CDR3 region has the DNA TGTGCCAGCAGCAAAGACGGGACTAGCGGGAGTTATACGCAGTATTTT.